This T cell receptor (beta chain) was obtained from a study of blood T cell repertoires in COVID-19. Study-wide context: The origin of the acute and convalescent COVID-19 samples was the United States, Italy and Spain.

How the authors handled the data: Cell counts per sample came from amplifying reference gene primers. The assay was immunoSEQ multiplex PCR, and TCRdb's table has in-frame clones only and misses some. V and J calls and clone size are copied from that table; D and trimming were computed from the DNA. The sample records 250,000 to 350,000 clones, 80% to 95% being singletons. Per the germline V gene, CDR1 is KGHSY and CDR2 is FQNENV. The CDR3 contains 17 residues. V lost 2 bases, J lost 1 base, and 17 bases lay in between. Sequences were obtained from PBMCs or T cells enriched from blood (not recorded which). The rearrangement links TRBV16 to TRBJ1-1, with unresolved D. The TCR comes from a woman between 25 and 40 years old who had recovered from COVID-19. The CDR3 nucleotides read TGTGCCAGCAGCCAAATAGTGCCAGGCCTGAAGAACACTGAAGCTTTCTTT. Translating it yields CASSQIVPGLKNTEAFF. Combining the CDR3 with reference TRBV16 and TRBJ1-1 gives the whole variable domain GEEVAQTPKHLVRGEGQKAKLYCAPIKGHSYVFWYQQVLKNEFKFLISFQNENVFDETGMPKERFSAKCLPNSPCSLEIQATKLEDSAVYFCASSQIVPGLKNTEAFFGQGTRLTVV.